This T cell receptor (beta chain) comes out of a study of blood T cell repertoires in COVID-19. Across the study: Both acute and convalescent COVID-19 samples were obtained from the United States, Italy and Spain. Nucleic acid was either cDNA or gDNA, and it came from T cells, B-cell-depleted T cells, or PBMCs.

This clone came up once. Germline V gives CDR1 LNHDA, CDR2 SQIVND (reference sequence). This CDR3 comprises 14 residues. V lost 8 bases, J lost 0 bases, and 11 bases lay in between. Authors' data handling: Amplified reference gene primers provided the basis for estimating nucleated cell counts. TCRdb's copy holds only in-frame clones and misses some; the assay was immunoSEQ multiplex PCR. The DNA gave D and trimming, while V, J and clone size come from that table. The sample includes 97,000 or so clones, 90% of them seen just once. J is TRBJ1-3 and V is TRBV19; no clear D gene. The sequencing input was peripheral blood. This receptor was taken from a man aged 60 to 75 with acute or convalescent COVID-19. The CDR3 nucleotides read TGTGCCAGTGATCGAGGAGCCTCTGGAAACACCATATATTTT. Its translation is CASDRGASGNTIYF. Variable domain in full (rest from reference TRBV19 and TRBJ1-3): DGGITQSPKYLFRKEGQNVTLSCEQNLNHDAMYWYRQDPGQGLRLIYYSQIVNDFQKGDIAEGYSVSREKKESFPLTVTSAQKNPTAFYLCASDRGASGNTIYFGEGSWLTVV.